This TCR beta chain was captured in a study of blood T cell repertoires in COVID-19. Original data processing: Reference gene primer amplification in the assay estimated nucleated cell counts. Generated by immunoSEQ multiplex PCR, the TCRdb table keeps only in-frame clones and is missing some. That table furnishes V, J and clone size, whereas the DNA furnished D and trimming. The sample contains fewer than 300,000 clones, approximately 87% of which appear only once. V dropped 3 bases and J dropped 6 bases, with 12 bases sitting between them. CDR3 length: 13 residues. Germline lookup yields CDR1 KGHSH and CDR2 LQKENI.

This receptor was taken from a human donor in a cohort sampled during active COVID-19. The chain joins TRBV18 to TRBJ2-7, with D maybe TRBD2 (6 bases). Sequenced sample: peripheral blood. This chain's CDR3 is CASSPSRDVEQYF. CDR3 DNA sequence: TGTGCCAGCTCACCGTCGCGGGACGTCGAGCAGTACTTC.